The T cell receptor beta chain described here comes from a study of T cell repertoires in cytomegalovirus infection. Study-wide results and caveats: There were HLA-C-restricted CMV-specific TCR beta clonotypes dominating the ex vivo response.

This clonotype has just a few counts. The antigen is unknown. TCRdb independently ran MiXCR on the reads; one entry per CDR3 protein. Seen here are nearly 700,000 distinct CDR3 sequences, around 30% observed once, and the top ten hold about 20%. Germline V gene data show CDR1 as DFQATT and CDR2 as SNEGSKA (reference sequence). The CDR3 spans 13 residues. Trimming removed 4 bases at V and 6 bases at J, with 16 bases between. The receptor's source is a human donor in good health (CMV status not recorded). Some clones in this sample may be carry-over from other donors' samples. V usage is TRBV20-1 and J usage is TRBJ2-7; either TRBD1 or TRBD2 may supply D (5 bases each). Material: cultured PBMCs, obtained from culture after CMV antigen stimulation. In DNA, the CDR3 is TGCAGTGCTACCCGGGGCAGTTTGAGCGAGCAGTACTTC. It codes for CSATRGSLSEQYF.